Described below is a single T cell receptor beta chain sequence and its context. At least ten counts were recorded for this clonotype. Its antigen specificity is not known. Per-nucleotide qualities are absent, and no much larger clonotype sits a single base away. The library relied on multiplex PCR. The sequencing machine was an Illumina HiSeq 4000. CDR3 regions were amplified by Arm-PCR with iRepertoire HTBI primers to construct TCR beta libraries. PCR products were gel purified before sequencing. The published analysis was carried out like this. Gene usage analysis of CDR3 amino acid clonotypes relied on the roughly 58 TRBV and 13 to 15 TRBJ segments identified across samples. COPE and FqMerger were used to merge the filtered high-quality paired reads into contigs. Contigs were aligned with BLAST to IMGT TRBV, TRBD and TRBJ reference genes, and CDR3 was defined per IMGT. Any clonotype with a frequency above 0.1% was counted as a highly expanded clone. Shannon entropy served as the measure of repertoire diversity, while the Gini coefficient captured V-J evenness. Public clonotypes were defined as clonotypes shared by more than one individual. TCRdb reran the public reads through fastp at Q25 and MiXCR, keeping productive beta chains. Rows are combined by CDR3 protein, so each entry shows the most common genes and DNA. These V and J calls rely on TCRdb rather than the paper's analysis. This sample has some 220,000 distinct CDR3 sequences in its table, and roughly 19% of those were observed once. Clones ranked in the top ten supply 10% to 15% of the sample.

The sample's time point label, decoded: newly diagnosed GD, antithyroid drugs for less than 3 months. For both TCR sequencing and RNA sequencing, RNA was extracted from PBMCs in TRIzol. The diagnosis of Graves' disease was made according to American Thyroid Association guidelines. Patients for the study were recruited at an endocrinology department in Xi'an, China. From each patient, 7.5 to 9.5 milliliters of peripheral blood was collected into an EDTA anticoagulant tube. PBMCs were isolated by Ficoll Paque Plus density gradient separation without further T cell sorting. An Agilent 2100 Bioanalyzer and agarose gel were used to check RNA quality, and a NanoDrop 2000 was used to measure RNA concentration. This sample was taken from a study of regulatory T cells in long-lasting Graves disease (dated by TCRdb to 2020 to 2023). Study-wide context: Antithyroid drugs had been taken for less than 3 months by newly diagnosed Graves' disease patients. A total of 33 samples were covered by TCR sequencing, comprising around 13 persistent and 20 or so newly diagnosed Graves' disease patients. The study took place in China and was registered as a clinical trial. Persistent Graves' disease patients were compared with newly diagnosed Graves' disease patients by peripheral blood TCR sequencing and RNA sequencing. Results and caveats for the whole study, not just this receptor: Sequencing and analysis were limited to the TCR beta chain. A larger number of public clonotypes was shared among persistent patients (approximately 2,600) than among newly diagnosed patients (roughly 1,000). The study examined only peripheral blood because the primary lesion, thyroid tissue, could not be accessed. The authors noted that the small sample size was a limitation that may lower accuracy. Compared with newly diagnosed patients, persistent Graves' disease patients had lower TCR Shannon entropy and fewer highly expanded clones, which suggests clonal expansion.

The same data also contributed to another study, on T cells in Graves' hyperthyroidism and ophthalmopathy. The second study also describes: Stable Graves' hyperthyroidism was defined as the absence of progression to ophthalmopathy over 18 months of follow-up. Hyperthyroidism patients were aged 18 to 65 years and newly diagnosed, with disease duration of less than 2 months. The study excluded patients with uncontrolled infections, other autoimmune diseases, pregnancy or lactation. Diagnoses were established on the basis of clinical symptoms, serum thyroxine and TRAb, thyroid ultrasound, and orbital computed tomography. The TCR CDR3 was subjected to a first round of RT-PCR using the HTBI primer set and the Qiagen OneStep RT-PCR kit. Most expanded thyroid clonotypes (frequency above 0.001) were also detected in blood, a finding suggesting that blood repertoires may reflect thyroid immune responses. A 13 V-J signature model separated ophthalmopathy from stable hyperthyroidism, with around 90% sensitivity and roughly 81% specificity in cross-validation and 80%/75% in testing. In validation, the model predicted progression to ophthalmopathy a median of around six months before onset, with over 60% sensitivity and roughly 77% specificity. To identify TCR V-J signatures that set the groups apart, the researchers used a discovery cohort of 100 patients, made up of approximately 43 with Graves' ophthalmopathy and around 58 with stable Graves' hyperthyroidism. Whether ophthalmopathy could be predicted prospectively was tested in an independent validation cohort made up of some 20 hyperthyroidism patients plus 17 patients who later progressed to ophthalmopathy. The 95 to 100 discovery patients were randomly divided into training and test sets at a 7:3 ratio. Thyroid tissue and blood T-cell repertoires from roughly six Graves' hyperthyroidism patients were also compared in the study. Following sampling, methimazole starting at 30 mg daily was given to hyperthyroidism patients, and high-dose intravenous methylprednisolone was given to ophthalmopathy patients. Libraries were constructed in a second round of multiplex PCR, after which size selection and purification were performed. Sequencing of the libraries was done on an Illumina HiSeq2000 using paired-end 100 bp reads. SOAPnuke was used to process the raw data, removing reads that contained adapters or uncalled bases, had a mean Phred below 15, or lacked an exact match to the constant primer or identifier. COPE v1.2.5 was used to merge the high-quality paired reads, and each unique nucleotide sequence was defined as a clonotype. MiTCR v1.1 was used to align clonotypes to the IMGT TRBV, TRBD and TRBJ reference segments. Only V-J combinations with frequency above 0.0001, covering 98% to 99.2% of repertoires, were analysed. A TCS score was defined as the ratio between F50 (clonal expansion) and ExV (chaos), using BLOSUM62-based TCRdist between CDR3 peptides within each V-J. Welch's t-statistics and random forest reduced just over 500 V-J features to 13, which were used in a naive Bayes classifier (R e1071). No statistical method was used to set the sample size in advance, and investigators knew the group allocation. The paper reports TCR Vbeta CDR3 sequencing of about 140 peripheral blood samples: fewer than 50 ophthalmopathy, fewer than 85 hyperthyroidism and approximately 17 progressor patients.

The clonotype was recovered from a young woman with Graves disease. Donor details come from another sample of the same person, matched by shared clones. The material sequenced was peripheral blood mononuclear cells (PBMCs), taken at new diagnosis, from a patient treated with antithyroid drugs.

The CDR3 reads CASSPRDRGSNIQYF. The DNA is TGCGCCAGCAGCCCGCGGGACCGAGGATCAAACATTCAGTACTTC. Recombination linked TRBV5-1 to TRBJ2-4, with TRBD2 perhaps the D gene, on 6 matching bases. V loses 4 bases, J loses 6 bases, and the germline ends lie 17 bases apart. The germline V gene sets CDR1 to SGHRS and CDR2 to YFSETQ. The CDR3 holds 15 amino acids from the cysteine to the phenylalanine. Only the CDR3 DNA stays, 45 bases, in frame from base 1.